This entry features one TCR beta chain sequence. RNA transcripts were the template for amplifying TCR beta CDR3 regions. The HTBI primer set was used in a first-round RT-PCR of the TCR CDR3. TCRdb used MiXCR to reprocess the multiplex PCR reads, holding one entry per CDR3 protein. The data contain under 600,000 distinct CDR3 sequences, 16% of them singletons. The CDR3 contains 16 residues. In germline, CDR1 is MGHRA, CDR2 YSYEKL. Losses at the gene ends were 0 bases for V and 8 bases for J; bases not matched to a gene: 6. The data belong to a study of T cells in Graves' hyperthyroidism and ophthalmopathy.

The TCR originated in a woman in her forties with Graves' ophthalmopathy. The chain recombines TRBV4-1 with TRBJ2-2, with 10 bases matching TRBD2. The specimen sequenced was blood. The CDR3 bases are TGCGCCAGCAGCCAAGATCGGCTAGCGGGGGAAGGGGAGCTGTTTTTT. Protein product: CASSQDRLAGEGELFF.